A single sample gave rise to the 27 T cell receptor beta chains below, sequenced in a study of shared T cell receptors in the human thymus. Some clones are missing from TCRdb's copy, which holds only in-frame ones; the method was immunoSEQ multiplex PCR. This table has over 350,000 clones, 85% to 95% appearing once. Sequencing was performed on thymocytes. The receptors originated from a human donor.

The CDR3 region has the DNA TGTGCCAGCAGTGAGATACGGGGCCAGAACACTGAAGCTTTCTTT. It specifies CASSEIRGQNTEAFF. V usage is TRBV2 and J usage is TRBJ1-1; D might be TRBD1 (5 bases). Germline CDR1 and CDR2: SNHLY and FYNNEI. V lost 3 bases to trimming and J lost 1 base, with 12 bases between them. The CDR3 length is 15 residues. Full variable domain (outside the CDR3, taken from reference TRBV2 and TRBJ1-1): EPEVTQTPSHQVTQMGQEVILRCVPISNHLYFYWYRQILGQKVEFLVSFYNNEISEKSEIFDDQFSVERPDGSNFTLKIRSTKLEDSAMYFCASSEIRGQNTEAFFGQGTRLTVV.

The chain couples TRBV9 to TRBJ2-3; TRBD2 agrees at 7 bases. Germline CDR1 reads SGDLS; CDR2 reads YYNGEE. The junction had 18 bases not matched to a gene; V was cut back by 0 bases and J by 2 bases. The CDR3 length is 20 residues. DNA of the CDR3: TGTGCCAGCAGCGTAGAATCTACGGGGGGACCAACCAGGAACACAGATACGCAGTATTTT. This encodes CASSVESTGGPTRNTDTQYF. Using reference TRBV9 and TRBJ2-3 for the parts outside the CDR3, the full variable domain is DSGVTQTPKHLITATGQRVTLRCSPRSGDLSVYWYQQSLDQGLQFLIQYYNGEERAKGNILERFSAQQFPDLHSELNLSSLELGDSALYFCASSVESTGGPTRNTDTQYFGPGTRLTVL.

The rearrangement joins TRBV9 to TRBJ2-1; 12 nucleotides agree with TRBD2. The germline gives CDR1 SGDLS, CDR2 YYNGEE. The CDR3 consists of 17 residues. The V gene end was trimmed by 3 bases and the J gene end by 6 bases; junction bases not matched to a gene: 10. The CDR3 here is CASSGLAGGFVGNEQFF. The CDR3 DNA reads TGTGCCAGCAGCGGTCTAGCGGGAGGGTTCGTAGGCAATGAGCAGTTCTTC. The full variable domain, its missing parts supplied by reference TRBV9 and TRBJ2-1, is DSGVTQTPKHLITATGQRVTLRCSPRSGDLSVYWYQQSLDQGLQFLIQYYNGEERAKGNILERFSAQQFPDLHSELNLSSLELGDSALYFCASSGLAGGFVGNEQFFGPGTRLTVL.

The CDR3 nucleotides read TGTGCCAGCAGTGACCCGATCACAGATACGCAGTATTTT. It encodes CASSDPITDTQYF. The gene calls are TRBV25-1 and TRBJ2-3; D is undetermined. V was pared by 3 bases and J by 2 bases, with 6 bases between. Germline CDR1 MGHDK, CDR2 SYGVNS. This CDR3 region has 13 residues.

The chain uses TRBV27 and TRBJ2-7, with 10 bases lining up with TRBD2. Germline V gene lookup returns CDR1 MNHEY and CDR2 SMNVEV (reference sequence). J lost 6 bases, V lost 4 bases, and 9 bases had no gene match. The CDR3 loop spans 15 amino acids. CDR3 residues: CASSSLAGAWSEQYF. Written as DNA, the CDR3 is TGTGCCAGCAGTTCCCTAGCGGGAGCCTGGAGCGAGCAGTACTTC.

The chain's CDR3 is CASSTQQERVTDTQYF. In DNA, the CDR3 is TGTGCCAGCAGCACACAGCAAGAGAGGGTCACAGATACGCAGTATTTT. J is TRBJ2-3 and V is TRBV11-2; D might be TRBD2 (5 bases). The CDR3 sequence is 16 residues long. Germline assignment: CDR1 SGHAT and CDR2 FQNNGV. Deletions cut 5 bases from V and 2 bases from J, with 17 bases between. The whole variable domain, remainder taken from reference TRBV11-2 and TRBJ2-3, is EAGVAQSPRYKIIEKRQSVAFWCNPISGHATLYWYQQILGQGPKLLIQFQNNGVVDDSQLPKDRFSAERLKGVDSTLKIQPAKLEDSAVYLCASSTQQERVTDTQYFGPGTRLTVL.

The chain employs TRBV7-9 and TRBJ2-5, with D perhaps given as TRBD1 or TRBD2 (5 bases each). Trimming shortened V by 2 bases and J by 4 bases, and 14 bases separated the two germline ends. The length of the CDR3 is 15 residues. Germline CDR1 reads SEHNR; CDR2 reads FQNEAQ (reference sequence). The CDR3 loop reads CASSLIGTGRETQYF. CDR3 nucleotides: TGTGCCAGCAGCTTAATTGGGACGGGGAGAGAGACCCAGTACTTC. The full variable domain, in which reference TRBV7-9 and TRBJ2-5 provide the parts outside the CDR3, is DTGVSQNPRHKITKRGQNVTFRCDPISEHNRLYWYRQTLGQGPEFLTYFQNEAQLEKSRLLSDRFSAERPKGSFSTLEIQRTEQGDSAMYLCASSLIGTGRETQYFGPGTRLLVL.

V gene TRBV30 combines with J gene TRBJ2-2, with D tentatively TRBD2 (7 bases). CDR1 and CDR2 (germline): GTSNPN, SVGIG (reference sequence). V lost 4 bases, J lost 3 bases, and 12 bases lay in between. The CDR3 consists of 14 residues. CDR3 amino acids: CAWNIGGDTGELFF. In DNA form, the CDR3 reads TGTGCCTGGAACATAGGGGGGGACACCGGGGAGCTGTTTTTT.

This chain uses TRBV4-1 with TRBJ2-7; a weak D match, TRBD1 (5 bases). Trimming left V 0 bases short and J 1 base short, with 16 bases between. This CDR3 has 17 residues. CDR1 is MGHRA and CDR2 is YSYEKL in the germline V gene. Here the CDR3 reads CASSQEWVGKGSYEQYF. The CDR3, as DNA: TGCGCCAGCAGCCAAGAATGGGTGGGAAAGGGGTCCTACGAGCAGTACTTC.

The chain couples TRBV7-9 to TRBJ2-6; D uncertain. The V end was cut by 6 bases, the J end by 0 bases, with 9 bases between. The CDR3 covers 15 residues. Germline V CDR1 and CDR2: SEHNR, FQNEAQ (reference sequence). CDR3 nucleotides: TGTGCCAGCAGAGTCAGGCACTCTGGGGCCAACGTCCTGACTTTC. Its protein is CASRVRHSGANVLTF. The full variable domain, in which reference TRBV7-9 and TRBJ2-6 provide the parts outside the CDR3, is DTGVSQNPRHKITKRGQNVTFRCDPISEHNRLYWYRQTLGQGPEFLTYFQNEAQLEKSRLLSDRFSAERPKGSFSTLEIQRTEQGDSAMYLCASRVRHSGANVLTFGAGSRLTVL.

The CDR3 nucleotides read TGTGCCAGCAGCAGGCCTTACTCGTGGAAGTTCTTC. The encoded protein is CASSRPYSWKFF. The rearrangement joins TRBV14 to TRBJ2-1; no reliable D call. The V end was cut by 5 bases, the J end by 14 bases, with 16 bases between. The CDR3 has 12 amino acids. Germline CDR1 SGHDN, CDR2 FVKESK.

The chain joins TRBV5-6 to TRBJ2-5; D gene uncertain. The germline CDR1 and CDR2 sequences are SGHDT and YYEEEE. Trimming took off 4 bases at V and 1 base at J, with 8 bases between the two ends. This CDR3 spans 13 amino acids. CDR3 loop: CASSPSTQETQYF. In DNA form, the CDR3 reads TGTGCCAGCAGCCCTTCCACCCAAGAGACCCAGTACTTC.

The chain is built from TRBV12-5 and TRBJ2-1; the match to TRBD1 covers 7 bases. The CDR3 is 16 amino acids. Germline V lookup: CDR1 LGHNT, CDR2 FRNRAP. Losses at the gene ends were 0 bases for V and 8 bases for J; bases not matched to a gene: 10. The CDR3 bases are TGTGCTAGTGGTTTGGTACGGCTAGACAGGGCTTATGAGCAGTTCTTC. This encodes CASGLVRLDRAYEQFF. The variable domain in full, completed from reference TRBV12-5 and TRBJ2-1, reads DARVTQTPRHKVTEMGQEVTMRCQPILGHNTVFWYRQTMMQGLELLAYFRNRAPLDDSGMPKDRFSAEMPDATLATLKIQPSEPRDSAVYFCASGLVRLDRAYEQFFGPGTRLTVL.

This chain links TRBV7-8 with TRBJ2-7; 7 nucleotides line up with TRBD2. Trimming cost V 3 bases and J 2 bases; bases outside gene matches: 7. Germline assignment: CDR1 SGHVS and CDR2 FQNEAQ. The CDR3 totals 15 residues. The CDR3, as DNA: TGTGCCAGCAGCTTCTCCCTAGCGGAGACCTACGAGCAGTACTTC. Its protein product is CASSFSLAETYEQYF.

V is TRBV28 and J is TRBJ2-4; perhaps TRBD1 as D (6 bases). The CDR3 runs to 16 residues. Germline CDR1 is MDHEN and CDR2 is SYDVKM. V lost 3 bases to trimming and J lost 3 bases, with 15 bases between them. The CDR3 protein is CASSFMGAMIKNIQYF. CDR3 nucleotides: TGTGCCAGCAGTTTTATGGGGGCGATGATCAAAAACATTCAGTACTTC.

V is TRBV5-4 and J is TRBJ2-7; TRBD1 is a possible D gene (5 bases). The CDR3 runs to 13 residues. Trimming stripped 4 bases from V and 4 bases from J, with 12 bases between. The germline V gene has CDR1 SGHNT and CDR2 YYREEE (reference sequence). The CDR3 spells CASSRSRAYEQYF. The CDR3 DNA is TGTGCCAGCAGCCGCTCCAGGGCTTACGAGCAGTACTTC. Looking up the rest from reference TRBV5-4 and TRBJ2-7 gives the full variable domain: ETGVTQSPTHLIKTRGQQVTLRCSSQSGHNTVSWYQQALGQGPQFIFQYYREEENGRGNFPPRFSGLQFPNYSSELNVNALELDDSALYLCASSRSRAYEQYFGPGTRLTVT.

This chain connects TRBV27 to TRBJ1-5, with D tentatively TRBD1 (6 bases). Germline lookup yields CDR1 MNHEY and CDR2 SMNVEV (reference sequence). Trimming left V 6 bases short and J 2 bases short, with 11 bases between. The CDR3 extends over 14 amino acids. The CDR3 nucleotides are TGTGCCAGCAGCGATAGACAGGGCAATCAGCCCCAGCATTTT. This encodes CASSDRQGNQPQHF.

V is TRBV19 and J is TRBJ2-1, with TRBD2 matching 13 bases. The V segment lost 8 bases and the J segment 8 bases; nucleotides outside the gene matches: 3. This CDR3 is 13 amino acids long. Per the germline V gene, CDR1 is LNHDA and CDR2 is SQIVND (reference sequence). As DNA, the CDR3 is TGTGCCAGTGGGGGACTAGCGGGACATGAGCAGTTCTTC. Translating it yields CASGGLAGHEQFF.

This chain uses TRBV11-2 with TRBJ2-1; D gene unclear. V lost 2 bases and J lost 0, with 5 bases in between. Per germline, CDR1 SGHAT and CDR2 FQNNGV. The CDR3 spans 14 residues. The CDR3 DNA reads TGTGCCAGCAGCTTAAGTCCCTCCTACAATGAGCAGTTCTTC. This codes for CASSLSPSYNEQFF.

The chain carries TRBV15 and TRBJ2-4, with TRBD2 identical over 10 bases. The germline gives CDR1 LNHNV, CDR2 YYDKDF (reference sequence). V lost 3 bases, J lost 1 base, and 9 bases stayed unmatched. This CDR3 is 18 amino acids long. The CDR3 coding sequence is TGTGCCACCAGCAGGATCTCTAGCGGGAGCGGGGCCAAAAACATTCAGTACTTC. Amino acid sequence: CATSRISSGSGAKNIQYF.

This clone came up once. The V and J genes are TRBV27 and TRBJ2-7; 9 positions agree with TRBD2. Looked up from germline, CDR1 is MNHEY and CDR2 is SMNVEV (reference sequence). The CDR3 has 15 amino acids. Germline trimming cut 1 base from V and 6 bases from J; bases unmatched to any gene: 7. CDR3 loop: CASSLFPSGIPEQYF. CDR3 bases: TGTGCCAGCAGTTTATTTCCTAGCGGGATACCCGAGCAGTACTTC.

This chain connects TRBV5-6 to TRBJ1-5, with a weak D call TRBD1 (6 bases). Trimming removed 4 bases at V and 3 bases at J, with 20 bases between. Germline V gene data show CDR1 as SGHDT and CDR2 as YYEEEE. The CDR3 spans 17 residues. The CDR3 DNA reads TGTGCCAGCAGCAAGGAAGTTAAGAGGGGGGACAATCAGCCCCAGCATTTT. Amino acids: CASSKEVKRGDNQPQHF.

This rearrangement joins TRBV10-3 to TRBJ2-5; 11 bases match TRBD2. Germline CDR1 and CDR2: ENHRY and SYGVKD. The CDR3 has 15 residues. V gave up 6 bases and J gave up 4 bases; unmatched junction bases: 7. The CDR3 protein is CAIRGLAGRPETQYF. In DNA form, the CDR3 reads TGTGCCATCAGAGGACTAGCGGGCCGGCCAGAGACCCAGTACTTC.

This chain joins TRBV19 and TRBJ1-5; possibly TRBD1 for D (5 bases). The germline V gene has CDR1 LNHDA and CDR2 SQIVND (reference sequence). This CDR3 spans 14 amino acids. The V end lost 1 base, the J end lost 5 bases, and 9 bases lay between the germline ends. CDR3 DNA: TGTGCCAGTAGTATAGGACAGAGGCATCAGCCCCAGCATTTT. Translating gives CASSIGQRHQPQHF.

This rearrangement joins TRBV7-6 to TRBJ2-7; 8 nucleotides line up with TRBD2. The CDR3 loop spans 16 amino acids. Germline V gives CDR1 SGHVS, CDR2 FNYEAQ. J gave up 1 base and V 1 base, and 6 bases lay outside the gene matches. The CDR3 DNA follows: TGTGCCAGCAGCTTAGGGGTAGCGGGGACTTCCTACGAGCAGTACTTC. Protein: CASSLGVAGTSYEQYF. Drawing the rest from reference TRBV7-6 and TRBJ2-7, the complete variable domain is GAGVSQSPRYKVTKRGQDVALRCDPISGHVSLYWYRQALGQGPEFLTYFNYEAQQDKSGLPNDRFSAERPEGSISTLTIQRTEQRDSAMYRCASSLGVAGTSYEQYFGPGTRLTVT.

This clone was picked up a small number of times. The chain couples TRBV27 to TRBJ1-2; possibly TRBD1 for D (6 bases). CDR3 length equals 13 residues. Germline assignment: CDR1 MNHEY and CDR2 SMNVEV (reference sequence). The ends were cut back, 8 bases at V and 4 bases at J, with 14 bases in the middle. The chain's CDR3 is CASHHRVRYGYTF. The CDR3 coding sequence is TGTGCCAGCCATCACAGGGTACGCTATGGCTACACCTTC.

V is TRBV15 and J is TRBJ1-5; D remains unclear. The V and J ends lost 3 bases and 9 bases respectively, with 15 bases between them. This CDR3 has 14 residues. Germline V gives CDR1 LNHNV, CDR2 YYDKDF (reference sequence). CDR3: CATSRVRAVRPQHF. For the CDR3, the DNA is TGTGCCACCAGCAGGGTCCGGGCCGTCCGGCCCCAGCATTTT.